The T cell receptor (beta chain) under discussion was sequenced for a study of a mutant IDH1 vaccine in newly diagnosed glioma. Germline values: CDR1 KGHSH, CDR2 LQKENI. The CDR3 is made up of 18 amino acids. V dropped 4 bases and J dropped 8; count of bases not matched to a gene: 12. Time point reported: baseline, week 1 (first vaccination visit). The treatment is: pre-vaccination baseline after standard-of-care therapy. Overall study results and limits: Pseudoprogression appeared independent of alterations in top peripheral clonotypes.

Sequencing was performed with immunoSEQ multiplex PCR; in TCRdb, only in-frame clones are kept and a portion is missing. The sample has around 88,000 clones, over 75% seen once. In the case of this clone: Its specificity is unknown.

Source: PBMCs, taken from a glioma patient treated with radiotherapy, temozolomide or both. This rearrangement joins TRBV18 to TRBJ2-1; 15 nucleotides agree with TRBD2. This sequence originates from a man in his forties with glioma. The CDR3 nucleotides read TGTGCCAGCTCACTTAGGCGGACTAGCGGGAGGGTCAGCGATGAGCAGTTCTTC. Its translation is CASSLRRTSGRVSDEQFF. The whole variable domain, filled in from reference TRBV18 and TRBJ2-1, reads NAGVMQNPRHLVRRRGQEARLRCSPMKGHSHVYWYRQLPEEGLKFMVYLQKENIIDESGMPKERFSAEFPKEGPSILRIQQVVRGDSAAYFCASSLRRTSGRVSDEQFFGPGTRLTVL.